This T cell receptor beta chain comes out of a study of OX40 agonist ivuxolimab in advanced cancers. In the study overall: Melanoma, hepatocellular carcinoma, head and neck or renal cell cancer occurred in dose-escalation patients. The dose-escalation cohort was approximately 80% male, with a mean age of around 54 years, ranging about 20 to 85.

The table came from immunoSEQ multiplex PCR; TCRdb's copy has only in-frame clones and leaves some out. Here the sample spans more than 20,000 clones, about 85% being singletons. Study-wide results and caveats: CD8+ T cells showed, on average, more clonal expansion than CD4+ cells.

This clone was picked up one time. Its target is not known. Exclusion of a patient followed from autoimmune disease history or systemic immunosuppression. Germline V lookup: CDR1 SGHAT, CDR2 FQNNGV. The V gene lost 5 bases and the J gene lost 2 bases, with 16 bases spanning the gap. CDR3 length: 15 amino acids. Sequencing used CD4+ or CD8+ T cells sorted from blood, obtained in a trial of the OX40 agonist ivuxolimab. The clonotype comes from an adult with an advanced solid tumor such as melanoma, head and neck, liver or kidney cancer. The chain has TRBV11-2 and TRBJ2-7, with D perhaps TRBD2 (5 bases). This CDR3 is CASSVLAIGAYEQYF. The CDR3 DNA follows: TGTGCCAGCAGCGTTCTTGCTATCGGGGCCTACGAGCAGTACTTC.